This T cell receptor beta chain was documented in a study of blood T cells in healthy people across ages. Regarding the study as a whole: Across the age range, TCR beta diversity per million T cells fell in a roughly linear way. Leaving the PBMCs unsorted stopped any conclusive comparison of naive versus antigen-experienced cells.

With a J-beta primer mix and a sample-barcoded 5' primer, a second PCR ran about 7 to 12 cycles. TCRdb fed the 5' RACE reads into MiXCR, producing one record per CDR3 protein. The sample includes about 800,000 distinct CDR3 sequences, about 47% of them seen just once. CDR3 size: 16 residues. With 4 bases removed from V and 7 bases from J, the gap between germline ends came to 24 bases. Germline loops: CDR1 SGDLS, CDR2 YYNGEE. With respect to this clonotype: What it binds is unknown.

The J gene is TRBJ2-7, the V gene TRBV9, with D perhaps TRBD1 (5 bases). The origin of this receptor is a man aged 80 or over in good health. The sample consisted of blood. The CDR3 DNA sequence: TGTGCCAGCAGCTCCCAAGACAGCCTCCCTTACAATGAGCAGTACTTC. Amino acid sequence: CASSSQDSLPYNEQYF.